This T cell receptor (beta chain) originates from a study of CD8+CD57+ T cells in acquired aplastic anemia. On the study more broadly: Sorted CD4+ plus CD8+ cells gave DNA averaging about 3 ug.

Patients chosen for sequencing had CD8+CD57+ cells that had expanded, as shown by flow cytometry. The diagnosis in all patients was severe acquired aplastic anemia. Prior therapy had not been administered to any patient at the time of blood sampling. This CDR3 is 15 amino acids long. The trim removed 1 base at V and 9 bases at J, leaving 8 bases unmatched. The germline gives CDR1 SGHTA, CDR2 FQGNSA. Profiling of TCR beta VDJ combinations and CDR3 sequences used genomic DNA as template. TCRdb passed the reads through MiXCR, listing each CDR3 protein once. The table includes 160,000 or so distinct CDR3 sequences, around 50% detected once. This clonotype showed up many times. Its target is not known. Study findings and constraints: Overlapping CD8+ CDR3 repertoires of patients and controls contained roughly 29 shared sequences.

The sample consisted of sorted CD4+, CD8+, or CD8+CD57+ T cells (not recorded which) from PBMCs. This TCR came from a human donor with aplastic anemia. The chain combines TRBV7-2 with TRBJ1-4; 7 bases match TRBD1. CDR3 DNA sequence: TGTGCCAGCAGCTTAGAGGGTCCACAGGGGCAAAAACTGTTTTTT. This translates into CASSLEGPQGQKLFF. Full variable domain (missing parts from reference TRBV7-2 and TRBJ1-4): GAGVSQSPSNKVTEKGKDVELRCDPISGHTALYWYRQSLGQGLEFLIYFQGNSAPDKSGLPSDRFSAERTGGSVSTLTIQRTQQEDSAVYLCASSLEGPQGQKLFFGSGTQLSVL.